The 20 T cell receptor beta chains presented below share a single source sample, sequenced in a study of cytomegalovirus exposure and HLA in healthy donors. The PCR contained 60 Vbeta and 13 Jbeta primers. The repertoire was sequenced with immunoSEQ multiplex PCR; TCRdb's copy has only in-frame clones and lacks some. This sample has about 180,000 clones, with 76% found just once. Sequencing was done on a sample of PBMCs. The source is a man younger than 30 in good health and CMV-seronegative.

This chain uses TRBV9 with TRBJ2-5, with a tentative D call TRBD2 (7 bases). V shed 2 bases and J shed 5 bases, with 16 bases lying between them. CDR3 length equals 15 residues. CDR1 and CDR2 (germline): SGDLS, YYNGEE. The CDR3 loop reads CASSVLAEGGETQYF. In nucleotides, the CDR3 is TGTGCCAGCAGCGTCCTAGCGGAGGGGGGGGAGACCCAGTACTTC.

This clone was seen a few times. The rearrangement uses TRBV7-3 and TRBJ2-2, with 7 bases lining up with TRBD1. Germline V gene sequence: CDR1 SGHTA, CDR2 FQGTGA. There are 17 residues in the CDR3. The V segment lost 6 bases and the J segment 4 bases; nucleotides outside the gene matches: 14. The CDR3 DNA is TGTGCCAGCAGTTACGGCCTGACAGGGTGGGGCACCGGGGAGCTGTTTTTT. Residues: CASSYGLTGWGTGELFF.

CDR3 residues: CASSQGGQAYQETQYF. CDR3 DNA sequence: TGCGCCAGCAGCCAGGGAGGACAGGCTTATCAAGAGACCCAGTACTTC. The V gene is TRBV4-1, the J gene TRBJ2-5; possibly TRBD1 for D (7 bases). V gave up 3 bases and J gave up 2 bases, with 16 bases separating them. CDR1 and CDR2 from the germline V gene are MGHRA and YSYEKL. This CDR3 comprises 16 residues.

Concerning this clone: At the DNA level, this CDR3 is encoded by other sequences in the same sample as well. This chain uses TRBV6-4 with TRBJ2-3, with D perhaps TRBD1 (5 bases). The CDR3 runs 14 residues. In germline, CDR1 is MRHNA, CDR2 SNTAGT. V lost 2 bases and J lost 1, with 7 bases in between. The CDR3, as DNA: TGTGCCAGCAGTGACAGGGGCCGCACAGATACGCAGTATTTT. Translated, it gives CASSDRGRTDTQYF.

This chain uses TRBV2 with TRBJ1-2, with no clear D. Germline V gene data show CDR1 as SNHLY and CDR2 as FYNNEI. V was shortened by 3 bases and J by 4 bases, with 12 bases between the two germline ends. The CDR3 is 14 amino acids. The CDR3 DNA is TGTGCCAGCAGTGATGGTGGGAGAACCTATGGCTACACCTTC. This encodes CASSDGGRTYGYTF.

V and J are TRBV18 and TRBJ1-4; no clear D. Per the germline V gene, CDR1 is KGHSH and CDR2 is LQKENI. V was trimmed by 4 bases and J by 4 bases, leaving 7 bases between them. The length of the CDR3 is 13 residues. The CDR3 DNA reads TGTGCCAGCTCACGTCTAGATAATGAAAAACTGTTTTTT. Amino acids: CASSRLDNEKLFF.

V and J are TRBV19 and TRBJ2-2; weak D call: TRBD1 (5 bases). The CDR3 length is 14 residues. Germline CDR1 is LNHDA and CDR2 is SQIVND (reference sequence). Trimming took 5 bases from V and 7 from J, leaving 14 bases between them. CDR3 amino acids: CASSPSGFDGELFF. The CDR3 DNA follows: TGTGCCAGTAGTCCCTCAGGGTTCGACGGGGAGCTGTTTTTT.

The chain is built from TRBV18 and TRBJ2-5; TRBD1 matches at 10 bases. Trimming at V came to 3 bases and at J to 2 bases, leaving 6 bases not matched to a gene. In germline, CDR1 is KGHSH, CDR2 LQKENI. The CDR3 length is 16 residues. The CDR3 DNA is TGTGCCAGCTCACCGCGACAGGGGGCGGGACAAGAGACCCAGTACTTC. Translation: CASSPRQGAGQETQYF.

V is TRBV2 and J is TRBJ2-3; D may be TRBD1 (6 bases). Germline values: CDR1 SNHLY, CDR2 FYNNEI. There are 14 residues in the CDR3. V gave up 6 bases and J gave up 6 bases, with 16 bases separating them. CDR3 amino acids: CASSALTGSDTQYF. In DNA form, the CDR3 reads TGTGCCAGCAGCGCACTCACAGGGTCCGATACGCAGTATTTT.

The chain carries TRBV6-5 and TRBJ2-1; no clear D. Trimming removed 0 bases from V and 6 bases from J, with 12 bases in between. Looked up from germline, CDR1 is MNHEY and CDR2 is SVGAGI. CDR3 length: 15 amino acids. CDR3: CASSYSFLVPNEQFF. The CDR3 DNA is TGTGCCAGCAGTTACTCGTTCCTAGTGCCCAATGAGCAGTTCTTC.

The CDR3 reads CASSIGTSTDTQYF. The CDR3 DNA reads as TGTGCCAGTAGTATAGGAACTAGCACAGATACGCAGTATTTT. The chain couples TRBV19 to TRBJ2-3, with D unresolved. Per the germline V gene, CDR1 is LNHDA and CDR2 is SQIVND (reference sequence). CDR3 length: 14 residues. Deletions cut 1 base from V and 0 bases from J, with 5 bases between.

CDR3 DNA sequence: TGCGCCAGCAGCCAACCCATTTTAAAGGACAGGCAGCAGTTCTTC. Its protein product is CASSQPILKDRQQFF. The V and J genes are TRBV4-1 and TRBJ2-1, with 7 bases lining up with TRBD1. The CDR3 is 15 residues long. Germline V gives CDR1 MGHRA, CDR2 YSYEKL. V shed 2 bases and J 11 bases; nucleotides not matched to a gene: 12.

The rearrangement uses TRBV27 and TRBJ1-1; D unclear. Trimming cost V 3 bases and J 1 base, with 6 bases left between them. The germline V gene has CDR1 MNHEY and CDR2 SMNVEV (reference sequence). The CDR3 runs 13 residues. The CDR3 DNA reads as TGTGCCAGCAGTTTTTTGGCGAACACTGAAGCTTTCTTT. Translation gives CASSFLANTEAFF.

This clone was picked up one time. The junction shows a germline mismatch at one end, possibly a read error. The chain carries TRBV7-9 and TRBJ2-4; TRBD1 might be the D (7 bases). Per germline, CDR1 SEHNR and CDR2 FQNEAQ (reference sequence). This CDR3 region has 16 residues. The DNA of the CDR3 is TGTTCCAGCAGTTGCCCCCCAGGGGGAGGCAAAAACATTCAGTACTTC. This translates into CSSSCPPGGGKNIQYF.

CDR3 sequence: CASSLDSYGYTF. The CDR3 DNA reads TGTGCCAGCAGCTTGGACAGCTATGGCTACACCTTC. The rearrangement joins TRBV7-9 to TRBJ1-2; weak D call: TRBD1 (6 bases). V was clipped by 3 bases and J by 4 bases, with 6 bases between them. The CDR3 extends over 12 amino acids. CDR1 and CDR2 (germline): SEHNR, FQNEAQ (reference sequence).

The chain has TRBV30 and TRBJ1-5, with 9 bases aligning to TRBD1. Losses at the gene ends were 8 bases for V and 2 bases for J; bases not matched to a gene: 13. The CDR3 extends over 16 amino acids. Germline CDR1 and CDR2: GTSNPN and SVGIG (reference sequence). The CDR3 region is CAGRVQGAGGNQPQHF. The CDR3 DNA sequence: TGTGCCGGACGGGTACAGGGGGCGGGGGGCAATCAGCCCCAGCATTTT.

The chain links TRBV7-9 to TRBJ1-6; D is uncertain. Trimming cost V 0 bases and J 13 bases, with 16 bases left between them. Per the germline V gene, CDR1 is SEHNR and CDR2 is FQNEAQ (reference sequence). This CDR3 spans 15 amino acids. The CDR3 spells CASSLAEANTPPLHF. CDR3 bases: TGTGCCAGCAGCTTAGCGGAGGCGAACACACCTCCCCTCCACTTT.

This clone appeared a single time. This chain links TRBV28 with TRBJ2-7; no definite D call. V shed 4 bases and J shed 4 bases, with 8 bases lying between them. CDR1 MDHEN and CDR2 SYDVKM come from the germline V gene. The CDR3 spans 12 residues. The CDR3 coding sequence is TGTGCCAGCAGTTCCTCCCGTTACGAGCAGTACTTC. Translation gives CASSSSRYEQYF.

The chain has TRBV5-6 and TRBJ2-1; weak D call: TRBD1 (6 bases). This CDR3 spans 15 amino acids. V lost 0 bases to trimming and J lost 7 bases, with 14 bases between them. CDR1 SGHDT and CDR2 YYEEEE come from the germline V gene. The CDR3 reads CASSLATGPWNEQFF. The CDR3 nucleotides are TGTGCCAGCAGCTTGGCAACAGGGCCGTGGAATGAGCAGTTCTTC.

In its sample, this clone was seen a few times. The chain joins TRBV30 to TRBJ2-7, with D perhaps matching TRBD2 (5 bases). V was clipped by 2 bases and J by 0 bases, with 14 bases between them. The CDR3 length is 15 residues. The germline V gene has CDR1 GTSNPN and CDR2 SVGIG (reference sequence). This chain's CDR3 is CAWSTTAVSSYEQYF. DNA for the CDR3: TGTGCCTGGAGTACCACAGCGGTGAGCTCCTACGAGCAGTACTTC.